This is a list of T cell receptor beta chains from one sample in a study of OX40 agonist ivuxolimab in advanced cancers. This table comes from immunoSEQ multiplex PCR, and its TCRdb copy is limited to in-frame clones, with some not included. The table shows 20,000 to 25,000 clones, with 77% occurring only once. Specimen: CD4+ or CD8+ T cells sorted from blood, collected in a trial of the OX40 agonist ivuxolimab. The receptors were sampled from an adult with an advanced solid tumor such as melanoma, head and neck, liver or kidney cancer. The CDR3 runs from the conserved cysteine through the conserved F or W. D genes are given only for firm matches. Size tells how often a clone was seen (once, few, many) or the class of an expanded clone, and some rows leave it out.

d_call	clone_size	j_call	v_call	cdr3_nt	cdr3_aa
TRBD1	.	TRBJ2-2	TRBV9	TGTGCCAGCAGCGTAGGGGGCCTCGGCAGGGGGCCAGATAGTGCCGGGGAGCTGTTTTTT	CASSVGGLGRGPDSAGELFF
.	.	TRBJ2-2	TRBV6-5	TGTGCCAGCAGTTACGTGCCCGCGAACACCGGGGAGCTGTTTTTT	CASSYVPANTGELFF
.	.	TRBJ1-2	TRBV7-9	TGTGCCAGCAGCTTAGGCCCAGCGAGGGAAGGCTACACCTTC	CASSLGPAREGYTF
.	once	TRBJ1-6	TRBV9	TGTGCCAGCAGCGTAGAGGCGGCAGGCGTCAAGTATAATTCACCCCTCCACTTT	CASSVEAAGVKYNSPLHF
TRBD2	.	TRBJ2-5	TRBV19	TGTGCCAGTAGTATAGGTCCTAGCGGGGGGCGAGCACAAGAGACCCAGTACTTC	CASSIGPSGGRAQETQYF
TRBD1	.	TRBJ2-5	TRBV6-1	TGTGCCAGCAGTGAAGGAGGGACAGGGGGTCTCCAAGAGACCCAGTACTTC	CASSEGGTGGLQETQYF
.	.	TRBJ2-7	TRBV30	TGTGCCTGGAGTGTGGGGCAGGGAGTCCACGAGCAGTACTTC	CAWSVGQGVHEQYF
.	.	TRBJ2-1	TRBV5-6	TGTGCCAGCAGCTTCGGGCCGTACAATGAGCAGTTCTTC	CASSFGPYNEQFF
TRBD2	.	TRBJ2-2	TRBV11-3	TGTGCCAGCAGCTCCAATCCAGCGGGGGCTTACACCGGGGAGCTGTTTTTT	CASSSNPAGAYTGELFF
.	few	TRBJ2-5	TRBV7-9	TGTGCCAGCAGCCCCACCGAGATGGGGGAGACCCAGTACTTC	CASSPTEMGETQYF
.	.	TRBJ1-6	TRBV16	TGTGCCAGCAGCCAATCGTCTGGACAGTTAGGCCTCCACTTT	CASSQSSGQLGLHF
.	.	TRBJ2-1	TRBV13	TGTGCCAGCAGCTTAGAAATTTCCTACAATGAGCAGTTCTTC	CASSLEISYNEQFF
TRBD1	.	TRBJ2-6	TRBV27	TGTGCCAGCAGTTCTCTGACAGGGGCCATCTCTGGGGCCAACGTCCTGACTTTC	CASSSLTGAISGANVLTF
.	.	TRBJ2-5	TRBV6-6	TGTGCCAGCAGTTACTCTGCGTGGCGGGAGACCCAGTACTTC	CASSYSAWRETQYF
TRBD1	.	TRBJ2-7	TRBV28	TGTGCCAGCAGCCTCCCCCCCCGGACAGGGAGGAGGAACGAGCAGTACTTC	CASSLPPRTGRRNEQYF
.	.	TRBJ1-4	TRBV4-3	TGCGCCAGCAGCCAATGGAAAGGGGAAGGAGAAAAACTGTTTTTT	CASSQWKGEGEKLFF
TRBD2	.	TRBJ2-1	TRBV4-1	TGCGCCAGCAGCCATCTAGCGGGGGGGCCACACAATGAGCAGTTCTTC	CASSHLAGGPHNEQFF
.	few	TRBJ1-2	TRBV5-4	TGTGCCAGCAGCTTGGGAGGGGCCAACATCTATGGCTACACCTTC	CASSLGGANIYGYTF
.	few	TRBJ2-1	TRBV19	TGTGCCAGTAGTATACATCCCGGGCCGCTAAATGAGCAGTTCTTC	CASSIHPGPLNEQFF
.	few	TRBJ1-4	TRBV2	TGTGCCAGCAGTGATCCGGCAACTAATGAAAAACTGTTTTTT	CASSDPATNEKLFF
.	.	TRBJ2-1	TRBV19	TGTGCCAGTAGTATCGGGGCCTACAATGAGCAGTTCTTC	CASSIGAYNEQFF
TRBD2	once	TRBJ2-1	TRBV9	TGTGCCAGCAGCGTAGGAACTAGCGGGGGGTGGTACAATGAGCAGTTCTTC	CASSVGTSGGWYNEQFF
TRBD1	.	TRBJ2-7	TRBV7-6	TGTGCCAGCAGCAACCGGGACAGCAGCTACGAGCAGTACTTC	CASSNRDSSYEQYF
TRBD2	.	TRBJ2-7	TRBV4-3	TGCGCCAGCAGCCAAGAAGTCCTAGCGGGGGACGACGAGCAGTACTTC	CASSQEVLAGDDEQYF
TRBD1	.	TRBJ2-4	TRBV2	TGTGCCAGCTGGCAGACAGGGGACGGCATTCAGTACTTC	CASWQTGDGIQYF
TRBD2	.	TRBJ2-3	TRBV5-6	TGTGCCAGCAGCGGTTTAGCGGGGGGCAACACAGATACGCAGTATTTT	CASSGLAGGNTDTQYF
.	once	TRBJ2-5	TRBV7-9	TGTGCCAGCAGCCGCCAACAGGGCCCACGGGAGACCCAGTACTTC	CASSRQQGPRETQYF
.	.	TRBJ1-6	TRBV2	TGTGCCAGCAATCGCCGAGGGCAGAACTCTAATTCACCCCTCCACTTT	CASNRRGQNSNSPLHF
.	.	TRBJ1-3	TRBV6-6	TGTGCCAGCAGTTCCGAACATGACTCTGGAAACACCATATATTTT	CASSSEHDSGNTIYF
TRBD1	.	TRBJ2-7	TRBV19	TGTGCCAGTAGTTTCCGGACAGGGGGCGACGAGCAGTACTTC	CASSFRTGGDEQYF
TRBD1	.	TRBJ1-1	TRBV5-6	TGTGCCAGCAGCGAGCAGGGGGCCCTGAACACTGAAGCTTTCTTT	CASSEQGALNTEAFF
TRBD1	.	TRBJ2-3	TRBV29-1	TGCAGCGTTGTAGTACAGGGGAACACAGATACGCAGTATTTT	CSVVVQGNTDTQYF
.	.	TRBJ2-7	TRBV4-2	TGTGCCAGCAGCCAAGATCTCTTGGGCCGTTCCTACGAGCAGTACTTC	CASSQDLLGRSYEQYF
.	.	TRBJ2-2	TRBV9	TGTGCCAGCAGCGTAGGACAGAACACCGGGGAGCTGTTTTTT	CASSVGQNTGELFF
.	.	TRBJ1-5	TRBV6-6	TGTGCCAGCAGTGTCCGGCGGGATGGGAATCAGCCCCAGCATTTT	CASSVRRDGNQPQHF